Below are 8 T cell receptor beta chains sequenced from a single sample in a study of T cell responses to AZD1222 COVID-19 vaccine. The repertoire was sequenced with immunoSEQ multiplex PCR; TCRdb's copy has only in-frame clones and lacks some. The sample lists around 45,000 clones, about four fifths occurring once. Sequenced material: peripheral blood, taken 28 days after the second dose of the MenACWY control vaccine. The receptors come from an adult who received the MenACWY meningococcal vaccine as a control.

The J gene is TRBJ1-1, the V gene TRBV5-5; 7 bases fit TRBD1. J lost 8 bases, V lost 5 bases, and 12 bases had no gene match. Germline V gene lookup returns CDR1 SGHKS and CDR2 YYEKEE (reference sequence). This CDR3 region has 14 residues. The CDR3: CASSTTGAGLEAFF. CDR3 nucleotides: TGTGCCAGCAGTACTACAGGGGCCGGTTTAGAAGCTTTCTTT.

The rearrangement joins TRBV5-5 to TRBJ2-1, with 7 positions matching TRBD1. V shed 4 bases, J shed 5 bases, and the junction held 6 bases outside the gene matches. The CDR3 runs 14 residues. Germline CDR1 is SGHKS and CDR2 is YYEKEE (reference sequence). The CDR3 protein is CASSTGQRNNEQFF. The CDR3 coding sequence is TGTGCCAGCAGCACGGGACAGAGAAACAATGAGCAGTTCTTC.

The chain joins TRBV7-9 to TRBJ1-6; D is undetermined. CDR3 length: 12 amino acids. V was clipped by 5 bases and J by 10 bases, with 9 bases between them. Germline V gene sequence: CDR1 SEHNR, CDR2 FQNEAQ (reference sequence). The CDR3 coding sequence is TGTGCCAGCAGCGGAACCCACTCACCCCTCCACTTT. This gives the protein CASSGTHSPLHF.

V is TRBV11-1 and J is TRBJ2-1; D uncertain. The CDR3 spans 14 residues. Trimming cost V 5 bases and J 3 bases, with 11 bases left between them. CDR1 is SGHAT, CDR2 FQDESV, per germline (reference sequence). CDR3: CASSPGKVYNEQFF. In DNA form, the CDR3 reads TGTGCCAGCAGCCCCGGTAAAGTCTACAATGAGCAGTTCTTC.

V and J are TRBV18 and TRBJ2-1, with TRBD1 identical over 9 bases. CDR1 and CDR2 from the germline V gene are KGHSH and LQKENI. The CDR3 totals 16 residues. Trimming cost V 3 bases and J 2 bases; bases outside gene matches: 5. The CDR3 coding sequence is TGTGCCAGCTCACCTCTCGACAGGGGGACCTACAATGAGCAGTTCTTC. Amino acid sequence: CASSPLDRGTYNEQFF.

The CDR3 bases are TGTGCCAGTAGTATATTGGGACTAGCGGATAGCCCCTACAATGAGCAGTTCTTC. Its translation is CASSILGLADSPYNEQFF. The chain employs TRBV19 and TRBJ2-1; TRBD2 matches 11 bases. This CDR3 is built from 18 residues. Germline CDR1 is LNHDA and CDR2 is SQIVND (reference sequence). V gave up 2 bases and J gave up 2 bases; unmatched junction bases: 8.

The V and J genes are TRBV6-9 and TRBJ1-1; D possibly corresponds to TRBD1 (5 bases). V was pared by 2 bases and J by 6 bases, with 13 bases between. CDR3 length: 14 residues. Germline V gene data show CDR1 as MNHGY and CDR2 as SVAAGI. CDR3 loop: CASSYPGRGAEAFF. The CDR3 coding sequence is TGTGCCAGCAGTTATCCCGGGAGGGGAGCTGAAGCTTTCTTT.

CDR3 coding DNA: TGCAGCGTTGGGGACGATCAGCCCCAGCATTTT. It yields the protein CSVGDDQPQHF. The V gene is TRBV29-1, the J gene TRBJ1-5; D is perhaps TRBD1 (5 bases). The CDR3 loop spans 11 amino acids. CDR1 SQVTM and CDR2 ANQGSEA come from the germline V gene. V lost 4 bases and J 5 bases, leaving 6 bases between the germline ends.